This T cell receptor beta chain is drawn from a study of spatial heterogeneity in lung cancer. Study-level information: Detection consistently captured more beta-chain sequences than alpha-chain sequences. Raw sequencing reads included, on average, more than 9.5 appearances of each unique TCR and UMI combination. Points from the study as a whole: The study found ubiquitous expanded tumor TCRs in blood more at resection than follow-up.

This clonotype is medium-sized within its sample. Its antigen is as yet unknown. A library made for alpha chains picked up this beta chain off target, so its size means little. CDR3 length: 14 residues. Trimming removed 7 bases at V and 2 bases at J, with 13 bases between. Germline V gene lookup returns CDR1 MDHEN and CDR2 SYDVKM. The time point is: sample taken at primary tumor resection. TCRs were sequenced from unsorted whole RNA of tumor, nontumor lung or PBMC. Individually, TCR cDNA molecules were each labelled with a unique molecular identifier. TCRdb processed the 5' RACE reads anew with MiXCR; each CDR3 protein has one entry. Among about 10,000 distinct CDR3 sequences listed, roughly 4% were seen once.

V gene TRBV28 combines with J gene TRBJ2-3; D ambiguous. The specimen comprised PBMCs, sampled at surgery. The origin of this receptor is a female donor with early-stage non-small cell lung cancer. CDR3: CASKPRGPTDTQYF. CDR3 bases: TGTGCCAGCAAACCGCGTGGCCCCACAGATACGCAGTATTTT.